This TCR beta chain was obtained from a study of blood T cell repertoires in COVID-19. Across the whole study: Samples of COVID-19 (acute and convalescent) were obtained from the United States, Italy and Spain.

The CDR3 is 14 amino acids. Authors' methods: Counts of nucleated cells, estimated from reference gene primer amplification, were obtained. Assay used: immunoSEQ multiplex PCR; TCRdb lists only in-frame clones, some missing. V, J and clone size were drawn from that table, and D and trimming were deduced from the DNA. Of approximately 30,000 clones listed, about 85% are singletons. Sequenced material: peripheral blood. The J gene is TRBJ2-5, the V gene TRBV21-1; the table gives TRBD1 as D, unverified against the DNA. TRBV21-1 is classified as a pseudogene. The sequence was obtained from a woman aged 80 or over with active or convalescent COVID-19. The DNA for the CDR3 is TGTGCCAGCCCTAAAAGGCGCACCAGGGAGACCCAGTACTTC. This sequence encodes CASPKRRTRETQYF.